The next 13 T cell receptor beta chains were all read from a single sample in a study of long-term antiretroviral therapy in people with HIV. This was the immunoSEQ v3.0 assay at survey level. TCRdb keeps only in-frame clones here, not all; method: immunoSEQ multiplex PCR. Of some 30,000 clones detected, roughly 97% appear once; the ten largest clones hold under 2.5%. The source was unsorted PBMCs, collected 7.6 years after starting antiretroviral therapy. The origin of the receptors is a man aged 25 to 45 with HIV.

The V and J genes are TRBV23-1 and TRBJ1-1; D gene ambiguous. TRBV23-1 is an ORF, with its function uncertain. Deletions cut 0 bases from V and 7 bases from J, with 15 bases between. CDR3 size: 15 residues. The CDR3 region is CASSQSIILGVEAFF. The CDR3 DNA sequence: TGCGCCAGCAGTCAATCGATAATACTCGGCGTTGAAGCTTTCTTT.

The chain links TRBV10-3 to TRBJ1-6; D unclear. This CDR3 is built from 13 residues. The ends were cut back, 0 bases at V and 10 bases at J, with 7 bases in the middle. The germline V gene encodes CDR1 ENHRY and CDR2 SYGVKD. Here the CDR3 DNA reads TGTGCCATCAGTGAGTCGCAGGAATCACCCCTCCACTTT. This translates into CAISESQESPLHF.

The chain recombines TRBV16 with TRBJ2-7, with D unresolved. From germline, CDR1 is KGHSY and CDR2 FQNENV. The CDR3 loop spans 14 amino acids. The V end was cut by 1 base, the J end by 5 bases, with 12 bases between. CDR3 nucleotide sequence: TGTGCCAGCAGCCAATTGGTAACTTCGGACGAGCAGTACTTC. Its translation: CASSQLVTSDEQYF.

The chain is built from TRBV7-2 and TRBJ2-7; D is undetermined. V lost 1 base, J lost 5 bases, and 12 bases lay in between. The CDR3 contains 14 residues. Germline V CDR1 and CDR2: SGHTA, FQGNSA. The CDR3 region is CASSLEELPHEQYF. Written as DNA, the CDR3 is TGTGCCAGCAGCTTAGAAGAGTTACCCCACGAGCAGTACTTC.

The chain couples TRBV6-1 to TRBJ2-5, with 11 bases matching TRBD2. V was clipped by 2 bases and J by 1 base; unmatched bases: 3. The CDR3 loop spans 16 amino acids. CDR1 is MNHNS and CDR2 is SASEGT in the germline V gene. In DNA, the CDR3 is TGTGCCAGCAGTGAATGGCTAGCGGGGGGCCAAGAGACCCAGTACTTC. This encodes CASSEWLAGGQETQYF.

The CDR3 reads CASSQDSTYGYTF. The DNA of the CDR3 is TGTGCCAGCAGTCAGGACAGCACCTATGGCTACACCTTC. V gene TRBV5-6 combines with J gene TRBJ1-2; D possibly corresponds to TRBD1 (6 bases). Germline CDR1 and CDR2: SGHDT and YYEEEE. This CDR3 spans 13 amino acids. The V and J ends lost 5 bases and 4 bases respectively, with 12 bases between them.

This clone appeared a single time. The V and J genes are TRBV4-1 and TRBJ2-7; D perhaps matches TRBD2 (6 bases). The length of the CDR3 is 16 residues. Germline V gene data show CDR1 as MGHRA and CDR2 as YSYEKL. Trimming removed 1 base from V and 1 base from J, with 14 bases in between. CDR3: CASSQGQLAGSYEQYF. The CDR3 bases are TGCGCCAGCAGCCAAGGTCAACTAGCTGGGTCCTACGAGCAGTACTTC.

The rearrangement joins TRBV10-1 to TRBJ2-2; no clear D. Germline-derived CDR1 and CDR2 are WNHNN and SYGVQD (reference sequence). Trimming left V 0 bases short and J 6 bases short, with 11 bases between. This CDR3 region has 15 residues. The CDR3 protein is CASSESTIGSGELFF. CDR3 DNA: TGCGCCAGCAGTGAGTCGACAATCGGGTCCGGGGAGCTGTTTTTT.

This clone was observed once. The rearrangement uses TRBV2 and TRBJ1-1; D possibly corresponds to TRBD1 (5 bases). This CDR3 has 12 amino acids. Germline CDR1 is SNHLY and CDR2 is FYNNEI. Between the trimmed V and J ends, which lost 6 bases and 4 bases, there was a span of 9 bases. CDR3 DNA sequence: TGTGCCAGCAGCGATGACAGCACTGAAGCTTTCTTT. Amino acid sequence: CASSDDSTEAFF. Supplemented by reference TRBV2 and TRBJ1-1, the full variable domain reads EPEVTQTPSHQVTQMGQEVILRCVPISNHLYFYWYRQILGQKVEFLVSFYNNEISEKSEIFDDQFSVERPDGSNFTLKIRSTKLEDSAMYFCASSDDSTEAFFGQGTRLTVV.

The gene calls are TRBV6-5 and TRBJ1-2; no definite D call. This CDR3 is 12 amino acids long. Germline values: CDR1 MNHEY, CDR2 SVGAGI. V lost 0 bases and J lost 6, with 5 bases in between. The CDR3 loop reads CASSYSAHGYTF. The CDR3, as DNA: TGTGCCAGCAGTTACTCGGCTCATGGCTACACCTTC.

The rearrangement uses TRBV5-1 and TRBJ1-1; D unresolved. Germline V gene data show CDR1 as SGHRS and CDR2 as YFSETQ. The CDR3 sequence is 14 residues long. Trimming cost V 0 bases and J 6 bases, with 12 bases left between them. The CDR3 loop is CASSLEGSLAEAFF. The CDR3 DNA reads TGCGCCAGCAGCTTGGAAGGCAGTTTGGCTGAAGCTTTCTTT.

The chain employs TRBV6-6 and TRBJ2-6; D is perhaps TRBD1 (6 bases). The germline gives CDR1 MNHNY, CDR2 SVGAGI (reference sequence). The CDR3 consists of 16 residues. Trimming cost V 5 bases and J 0 bases, with 11 bases left between them. The CDR3 DNA is TGTGCCAGCAGTCCCGACAGGTTCTCTGGGGCCAACGTCCTGACTTTC. Translated: CASSPDRFSGANVLTF.

The chain carries TRBV30 and TRBJ1-1; no clear D gene. There are 13 residues in the CDR3. Germline assignment: CDR1 GTSNPN and CDR2 SVGIG (reference sequence). V shed 0 bases and J shed 3 bases, with 8 bases lying between them. The CDR3 region is CAWSVQGYTEAFF. CDR3 nucleotides: TGTGCCTGGAGTGTACAAGGTTACACTGAAGCTTTCTTT.